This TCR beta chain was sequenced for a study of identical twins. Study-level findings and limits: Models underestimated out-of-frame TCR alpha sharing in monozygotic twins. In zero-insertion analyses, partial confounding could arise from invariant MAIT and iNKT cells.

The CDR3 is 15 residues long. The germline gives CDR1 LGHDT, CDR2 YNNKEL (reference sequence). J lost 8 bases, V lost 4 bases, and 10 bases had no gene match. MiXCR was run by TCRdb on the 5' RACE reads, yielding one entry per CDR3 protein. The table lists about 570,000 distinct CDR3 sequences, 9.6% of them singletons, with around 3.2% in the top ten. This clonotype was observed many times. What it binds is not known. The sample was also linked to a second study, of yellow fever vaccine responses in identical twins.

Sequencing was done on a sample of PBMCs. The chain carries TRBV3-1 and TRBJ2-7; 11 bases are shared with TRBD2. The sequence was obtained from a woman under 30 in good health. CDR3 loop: CASSPGTSGNVKQYF. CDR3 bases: TGTGCCAGCAGCCCTGGGACTAGCGGCAACGTAAAGCAGTACTTC.